Shown below are 3 T cell receptor beta chains from a single sample sequenced in a study of OX40 agonist ivuxolimab in advanced cancers. TCRdb's table, derived via immunoSEQ multiplex PCR, lists solely in-frame clones and lacks some. The sample has about 35,000 clones; around 70% are singletons. The starting material was CD4+ or CD8+ T cells sorted from blood, obtained in a trial of the OX40 agonist ivuxolimab. These TCRs come from an adult with an advanced solid tumor such as melanoma, head and neck, liver or kidney cancer.

The genes are TRBV14 and TRBJ1-4; D perhaps matches TRBD1 (6 bases). V lost 4 bases and J lost 7, with 16 bases in between. The CDR3 is 15 residues long. CDR1 is SGHDN and CDR2 is FVKESK in the germline V gene. CDR3 region: CASSRGGGWVEKLFF. DNA for the CDR3: TGTGCCAGCAGCCGTGGGGGGGGCTGGGTTGAAAAACTGTTTTTT.

This clone was seen a few times. The genes are TRBV7-2 and TRBJ1-1; D is unclear. Trimming took off 5 bases at V and 1 base at J, with 5 bases between the two ends. This CDR3 is built from 12 residues. Germline loops: CDR1 SGHTA, CDR2 FQGNSA. The CDR3 DNA is TGTGCCAGCAGCAGGGAGAACACTGAAGCTTTCTTT. This sequence encodes CASSRENTEAFF.

The gene calls are TRBV11-2 and TRBJ2-7; TRBD2 is a possible D gene (5 bases). Germline V gene data show CDR1 as SGHAT and CDR2 as FQNNGV. With 1 base removed from V and 3 bases from J, the gap between germline ends came to 13 bases. The CDR3 has 15 residues. The CDR3 bases are TGTGCCAGCAGCTTAGCCCCAACCGGAGGCTACGAGCAGTACTTC. It is translated as CASSLAPTGGYEQYF.